This TCR beta chain was documented in a study of response to subunit inactivated influenza vaccine. General observations from the study: It was the authors' suggestion that each seasonal influenza vaccination recruits few new T cells.

The table lists this clonotype with a few counts. Its specificity is not known. V was pared by 2 bases and J by 1 base, with 7 bases of the junction left unmatched. The germline gives CDR1 SGHTA, CDR2 FQGNSA. This CDR3 has 17 residues. From the RT-PCR reads, TCRdb called clonotypes with MiXCR, one entry per CDR3 protein. The table shows about 520,000 distinct CDR3 sequences, with 6.5% to 8% occurring only once. This chain uses TRBV7-2 with TRBJ2-5; 10 nucleotides line up with TRBD2. The sequence was obtained from a man aged 45 to 70 who received an inactivated influenza vaccine. Sequenced here: PBMCs from blood, sampled roughly 24 months after vaccination. CDR3 residues: CASSLFGLAGAQETQYF. The CDR3 DNA follows: TGTGCCAGCAGCTTATTCGGCCTAGCGGGAGCCCAAGAGACCCAGTACTTC.